Below are 13 T cell receptor beta chains sequenced from a single sample in a study of shared clonotypes between healthy human individuals (dated by TCRdb to the early 2020s). Library preparation used the immunoSEQ multiplex PCR assay. Not all clones reach the TCRdb copy of this immuneACCESS table, which keeps in-frame sequences only. Checked studies attribute under half of the gap to unresolved V genes and leave the rest unexplained. The sample profile shows nearly 2 million clones; around 96% of them were found once. Together, the top ten hold roughly 1% of the sample. CD8 naive samples were CD45RO-negative cells positively selected for CCR7, giving a CD45RA+CCR7+ population that excluded TemRA cells. The sample taken for sequencing was naive CD8+ T cells sorted from blood. The sample's cell subset or site label, decoded: CD45RA+CCR7+. These receptors came from a man younger than 35 in good health.

J is TRBJ2-3 and V is TRBV15, with D possibly being TRBD2 (6 bases). Per the germline V gene, CDR1 is LNHNV and CDR2 is YYDKDF (reference sequence). Trimming shortened V by 1 base and J by 0 bases, and 8 bases separated the two germline ends. The CDR3 consists of 15 residues. CDR3 nucleotides: TGTGCCACCAGCAGAGCGGGGACTAGCACAGATACGCAGTATTTT. Its protein product is CATSRAGTSTDTQYF.

The chain uses TRBV4-3 and TRBJ1-1; TRBD1 agrees at 10 bases. CDR1 and CDR2 from the germline V gene are LGHNA and YSLEER. The CDR3 runs 18 residues. Unmatched junction bases numbered 14, after V lost 0 bases and J lost 7 bases. CDR3 nucleotide sequence: TGCGCCAGCAGCCAAGATTGGTTGGGGACAGGGGATGAACTTGAAGCTTTCTTT. Translating it yields CASSQDWLGTGDELEAFF.

The chain joins TRBV27 to TRBJ2-6, with D hard to call. V dropped 6 bases and J dropped 0 bases, with 6 bases sitting between them. Germline CDR1 and CDR2: MNHEY and SMNVEV (reference sequence). This CDR3 is 14 amino acids long. CDR3 residues: CASRSNSGANVLTF. Here the CDR3 DNA reads TGTGCCAGCAGGTCGAACTCTGGGGCCAACGTCCTGACTTTC.

The chain employs TRBV27 and TRBJ2-7, with TRBD1 as a possible D gene (5 bases). Per germline, CDR1 MNHEY and CDR2 SMNVEV (reference sequence). V gave up 7 bases and J gave up 5 bases, with 9 bases separating them. The CDR3 covers 11 residues. The CDR3 DNA follows: TGTGCCAGCATGGACACCCACGAGCAGTACTTC. This gives the protein CASMDTHEQYF.

The chain couples TRBV7-9 to TRBJ2-7; D is ambiguous. The germline CDR1 and CDR2 sequences are SEHNR and FQNEAQ (reference sequence). This CDR3 contains 14 residues. V was pared by 5 bases and J by 7 bases, with 18 bases between. The CDR3: CASSVDIFVEEQYF. For the CDR3, the DNA is TGTGCCAGCAGCGTCGACATATTCGTGGAAGAGCAGTACTTC.

The V call is TRBV9, the J call TRBJ1-1; TRBD1 matches 8 bases. This CDR3 comprises 14 residues. Germline CDR1 SGDLS, CDR2 YYNGEE. The junction had 7 bases not matched to a gene; V was cut back by 4 bases and J by 5 bases. CDR3 in amino acids: CASSLTGGETEAFF. The CDR3 DNA reads TGTGCCAGCAGCCTTACAGGGGGGGAGACTGAAGCTTTCTTT.

The rearrangement links TRBV6-1 to TRBJ2-7, with D perhaps matching TRBD1 (6 bases). The germline gives CDR1 MNHNS, CDR2 SASEGT. Trimming left V 4 bases short and J 1 base short, with 14 bases between. This CDR3 comprises 15 residues. The CDR3 reads CASSAWGPQSYEQYF. CDR3 sequence (DNA): TGTGCCAGCAGTGCCTGGGGGCCGCAATCCTACGAGCAGTACTTC.

The chain employs TRBV27 and TRBJ1-5; the D gene is possibly TRBD1 (5 bases). V dropped 0 bases and J dropped 5 bases, with 11 bases sitting between them. The CDR3 is 15 residues long. CDR1 is MNHEY and CDR2 is SMNVEV in the germline V gene (reference sequence). Here the CDR3 DNA reads TGTGCCAGCAGTTTATCATCAGAGGGGTATCAGCCCCAGCATTTT. This encodes CASSLSSEGYQPQHF.

V and J are TRBV6-1 and TRBJ1-5; TRBD1 might be the D (6 bases). Germline CDR1 is MNHNS and CDR2 is SASEGT. Trimming stripped 6 bases from V and 6 bases from J, with 12 bases between. The CDR3 sequence is 13 residues long. The CDR3 nucleotides read TGTGCCAGCAGAAGGGAGGGGGGTCAGCCCCAGCATTTT. This translates into CASRREGGQPQHF.

The V call is TRBV5-6, the J call TRBJ2-2; D not certain. This CDR3 is 14 amino acids long. V dropped 1 base and J dropped 4 bases, with 8 bases sitting between them. Germline CDR1 is SGHDT and CDR2 is YYEEEE. The CDR3: CASSLLRFTGELFF. CDR3 DNA sequence: TGTGCCAGCAGCTTGTTGAGGTTCACCGGGGAGCTGTTTTTT.

The rearrangement links TRBV5-6 to TRBJ1-5, with D maybe TRBD1 (5 bases). V lost 4 bases, J lost 3 bases, and 11 bases lay in between. Germline lookup yields CDR1 SGHDT and CDR2 YYEEEE. The CDR3 length is 14 residues. As DNA, the CDR3 is TGTGCCAGCAGCCCCGGGGGGGACAATCAGCCCCAGCATTTT. This translates into CASSPGGDNQPQHF.

The chain has TRBV5-6 and TRBJ2-1, with unresolved D. With 4 bases removed from V and 11 bases from J, the gap between germline ends came to 13 bases. The CDR3 is 12 residues long. CDR1 SGHDT and CDR2 YYEEEE come from the germline V gene. CDR3 residues: CASSAQVFQQFF. In DNA form, the CDR3 reads TGTGCCAGCAGCGCCCAGGTATTTCAGCAGTTCTTC.

CDR3 sequence reads: CASTEGRAGDQPQHF. CDR3 DNA: TGTGCCAGCACTGAGGGCAGGGCAGGGGATCAGCCCCAGCATTTT. The V call is TRBV6-1, the J call TRBJ1-5, with D perhaps TRBD1 (6 bases). The V end was cut by 7 bases, the J end by 5 bases, with 18 bases between. CDR3 length equals 15 residues. Per germline, CDR1 MNHNS and CDR2 SASEGT.